The entry that follows covers one T cell receptor (beta chain) sequence. This CDR3 has 11 amino acids. The V gene lost 4 bases and the J gene lost 7 bases, with 8 bases spanning the gap. The germline V gene has CDR1 SGHDT and CDR2 YYEEEE. The sample originates from a study of shared clonotypes between healthy human individuals. Repertoires were generated with immunoSEQ multiplex PCR, while TCRdb's copy carries only in-frame clones and drops some. The table lists millions of clones, around 95% of them singletons. This chain joins TRBV5-6 and TRBJ1-1; unclear D gene. The receptor was isolated from a man aged 18 to 29 in good health. Material for sequencing was naive CD4+ T cells sorted from blood. Indicated subset: CD45RA+ positively selected. CDR3 protein: CASSKLGEAFF. The CDR3 nucleotides read TGTGCCAGCAGCAAGTTGGGTGAAGCTTTCTTT. The variable domain in full, with the rest retrieved from reference TRBV5-6 and TRBJ1-1, is DAGVTQSPTHLIKTRGQQVTLRCSPKSGHDTVSWYQQALGQGPQFIFQYYEEEERQRGNFPDRFSGHQFPNYSSELNVNALLLGDSALYLCASSKLGEAFFGQGTRLTVV.